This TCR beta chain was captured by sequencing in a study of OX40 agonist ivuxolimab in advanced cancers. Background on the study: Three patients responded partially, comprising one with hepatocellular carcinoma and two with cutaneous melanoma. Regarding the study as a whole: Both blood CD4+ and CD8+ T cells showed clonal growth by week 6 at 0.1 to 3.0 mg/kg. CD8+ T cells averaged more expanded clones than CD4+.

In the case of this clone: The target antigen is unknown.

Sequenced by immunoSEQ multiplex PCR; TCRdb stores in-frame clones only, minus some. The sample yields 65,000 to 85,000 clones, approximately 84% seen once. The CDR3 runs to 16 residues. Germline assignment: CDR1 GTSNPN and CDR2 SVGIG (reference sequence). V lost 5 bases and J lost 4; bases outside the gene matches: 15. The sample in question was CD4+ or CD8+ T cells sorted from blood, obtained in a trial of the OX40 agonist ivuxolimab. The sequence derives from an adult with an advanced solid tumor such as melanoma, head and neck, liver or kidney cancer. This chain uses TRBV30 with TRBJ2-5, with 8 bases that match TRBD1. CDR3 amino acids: CAWSRPGGTFGETQYF. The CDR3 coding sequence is TGTGCCTGGTCTCGTCCAGGGGGCACCTTCGGAGAGACCCAGTACTTC.